Presented here are 9 T cell receptor beta chains from one specimen sequenced in a study of cytomegalovirus exposure and HLA in healthy donors (TCRdb year 2017). The library relied on the immunoSEQ multiplex PCR assay. The clones in this table, taken by TCRdb from immuneACCESS, are in-frame only. Not every clone is retained; where verified, under half of the shortfall comes from an unresolved V gene, and the cause of the rest is unknown. Counted in this sample were tens of thousands of clones; approximately 95% of them appeared once. The top ten constitute around 7% of the sample. Sequencing input: PBMCs. Every receptor here comes from a woman under 30 in good health and CMV-seropositive.

The chain recombines TRBV6-1 with TRBJ1-5; no firm D call. Germline assignment: CDR1 MNHNS and CDR2 SASEGT. Trimming cost V 3 bases and J 0 bases, with 3 bases left between them. This CDR3 spans 13 amino acids. CDR3 sequence: CASSDSSNQPQHF. The DNA for the CDR3 is TGTGCCAGCAGTGATAGTAGCAATCAGCCCCAGCATTTT.

This chain uses TRBV14 with TRBJ2-7; D uncertain. The CDR3 has 14 residues. With 3 bases removed from V and 7 bases from J, the gap between germline ends came to 16 bases. Germline V gene sequence: CDR1 SGHDN, CDR2 FVKESK. CDR3 amino acids: CASSQSNIRGEQYF. CDR3 DNA sequence: TGTGCCAGCAGCCAGTCAAACATCCGAGGAGAGCAGTACTTC.

This chain links TRBV28 with TRBJ2-3; 8 nucleotides match TRBD2. The germline V gene encodes CDR1 MDHEN and CDR2 SYDVKM. The CDR3 covers 15 residues. Trimming removed 10 bases from V and 5 bases from J; junction bases left unmatched: 14. The CDR3 loop reads CANGGVAGRVDTQYF. The CDR3 region has the DNA TGTGCCAACGGCGGAGTAGCGGGAAGGGTAGATACGCAGTATTTT.

The V call is TRBV29-1, the J call TRBJ2-7; D is possibly TRBD1 (7 bases). V lost 1 base and J lost 4, with 17 bases in between. CDR1 and CDR2 (germline): SQVTM, ANQGSEA. The CDR3 is made up of 15 amino acids. CDR3 DNA sequence: TGCAGCGTTGAAGTTAGGACAGGTCGGGAGTACGAGCAGTACTTC. The encoded protein is CSVEVRTGREYEQYF.

The chain combines TRBV4-1 with TRBJ2-7; D may be TRBD2 (5 bases). The germline V gene has CDR1 MGHRA and CDR2 YSYEKL. The CDR3 has 17 residues. The germline V and J ends were trimmed by 3 bases and 0 bases, with 18 bases remaining between them. For the CDR3, the DNA is TGCGCCAGCAGCCATCTTACAGCCGCGGGTTCCTCCTACGAGCAGTACTTC. Protein: CASSHLTAAGSSYEQYF.

This clone was detected once. The rearrangement joins TRBV11-2 to TRBJ2-5, with TRBD2 matching 8 bases. Germline lookup yields CDR1 SGHAT and CDR2 FQNNGV. CDR3 length equals 13 residues. V shed 8 bases, J shed 5 bases, and the junction held 7 bases outside the gene matches. The CDR3 DNA is TGTGCCAGCTCGGGGGGGCAGCGCGAGACCCAGTACTTC. Translated: CASSGGQRETQYF.

The chain combines TRBV9 with TRBJ2-1, with D possibly TRBD2 on 6 matching bases. From germline, CDR1 is SGDLS and CDR2 YYNGEE. This CDR3 comprises 17 residues. Trimming cost V 4 bases and J 9 bases, with 26 bases left between them. This CDR3 reads CASSPRLVAGPLGEQFF. CDR3 nucleotide sequence: TGTGCCAGCAGCCCCCGACTAGTCGCGGGACCTTTGGGTGAGCAGTTCTTC.

This chain uses TRBV27 with TRBJ2-7; 8 nucleotides match TRBD2. Germline CDR1 is MNHEY and CDR2 is SMNVEV (reference sequence). V dropped 8 bases and J dropped 7; count of bases not matched to a gene: 13. The CDR3 consists of 14 residues. Here the CDR3 DNA reads TGTGCCAGCGGGGGGGCGGGGGGATTACGGGAGCAGTACTTC. Protein sequence: CASGGAGGLREQYF.

The chain couples TRBV10-3 to TRBJ1-5, with TRBD1 matching 10 bases. Trimming at V came to 3 bases and at J to 5 bases, leaving 13 bases not matched to a gene. This CDR3 has 18 residues. Germline lookup yields CDR1 ENHRY and CDR2 SYGVKD. CDR3 in DNA: TGTGCCATCAGTGACGTGGGGGGCGGACAGGGGGTTTATCAGCCCCAGCATTTT. As protein: CAISDVGGGQGVYQPQHF.